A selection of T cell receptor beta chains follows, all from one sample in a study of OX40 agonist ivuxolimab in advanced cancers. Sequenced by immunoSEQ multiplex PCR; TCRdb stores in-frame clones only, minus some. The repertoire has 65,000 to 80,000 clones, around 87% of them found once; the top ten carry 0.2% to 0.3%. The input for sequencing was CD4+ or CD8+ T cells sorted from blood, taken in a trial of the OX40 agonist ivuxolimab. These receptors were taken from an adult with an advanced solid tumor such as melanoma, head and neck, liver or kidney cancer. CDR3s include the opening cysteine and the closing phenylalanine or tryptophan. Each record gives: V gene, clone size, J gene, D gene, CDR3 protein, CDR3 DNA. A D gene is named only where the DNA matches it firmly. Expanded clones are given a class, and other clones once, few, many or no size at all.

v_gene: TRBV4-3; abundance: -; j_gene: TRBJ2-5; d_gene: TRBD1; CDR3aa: CASSPSSHRGETQYF; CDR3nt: TGCGCCAGCAGCCCCAGCTCCCACAGGGGGGAGACCCAGTACTTC
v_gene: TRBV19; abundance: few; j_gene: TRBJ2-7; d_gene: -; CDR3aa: CASSIDHPGVQQYF; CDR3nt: TGTGCCAGTAGTATAGATCACCCGGGGGTTCAGCAGTACTTC
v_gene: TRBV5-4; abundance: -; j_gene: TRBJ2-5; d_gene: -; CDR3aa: CASSFGVVRETQYF; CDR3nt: TGTGCCAGCAGTTTTGGGGTTGTTAGGGAGACCCAGTACTTC
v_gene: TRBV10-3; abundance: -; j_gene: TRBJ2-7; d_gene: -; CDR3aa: CAISDVSQGPYEQYF; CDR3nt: TGTGCCATCAGTGATGTCTCTCAGGGCCCCTACGAGCAGTACTTC
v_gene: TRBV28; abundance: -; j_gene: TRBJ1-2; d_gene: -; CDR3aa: CASSLSHRVEGYTF; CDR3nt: TGTGCCAGCAGTTTATCGCACAGGGTGGAAGGCTACACCTTC
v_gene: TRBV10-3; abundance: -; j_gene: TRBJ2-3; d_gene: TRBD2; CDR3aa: CAISRTSGNSDTQYF; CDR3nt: TGTGCCATCAGTAGGACTAGCGGAAACTCAGATACGCAGTATTTT
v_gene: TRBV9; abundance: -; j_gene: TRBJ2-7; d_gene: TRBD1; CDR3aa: CASSETGWGNDEQYF; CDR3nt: TGTGCCAGCAGCGAGACAGGGTGGGGTAACGACGAGCAGTACTTC
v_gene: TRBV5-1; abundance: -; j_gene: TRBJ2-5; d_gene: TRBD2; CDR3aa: CASSPRLAGETQYF; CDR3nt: TGCGCCAGCAGCCCAAGACTAGCGGGCGAGACCCAGTACTTC
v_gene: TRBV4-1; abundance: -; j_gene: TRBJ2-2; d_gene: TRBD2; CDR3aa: CASSQGPSGRWAGELFF; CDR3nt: TGCGCCAGCAGCCAAGGTCCTAGCGGGAGATGGGCCGGGGAGCTGTTTTTT
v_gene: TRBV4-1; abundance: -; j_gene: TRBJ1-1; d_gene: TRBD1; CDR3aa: CASSHPDRRDTEAFF; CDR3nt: TGCGCCAGCAGCCACCCGGACAGGAGGGACACTGAAGCTTTCTTT
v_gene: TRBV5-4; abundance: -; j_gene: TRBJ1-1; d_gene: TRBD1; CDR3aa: CASSPRGQGDVFF; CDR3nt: TGTGCCAGCAGCCCACGAGGACAGGGGGACGTCTTCTTT
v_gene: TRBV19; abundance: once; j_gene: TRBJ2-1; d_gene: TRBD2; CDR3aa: CASSTPRLAASYNEQFF; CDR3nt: TGTGCCAGTAGTACCCCCCGGCTAGCGGCTTCCTACAATGAGCAGTTCTTC
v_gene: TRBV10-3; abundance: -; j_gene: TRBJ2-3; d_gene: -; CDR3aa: CAINGGATDTQYF; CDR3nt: TGTGCCATCAATGGGGGAGCCACAGATACGCAGTATTTT
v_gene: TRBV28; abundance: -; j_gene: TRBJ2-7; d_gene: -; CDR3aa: CASSRHGTGNEQYF; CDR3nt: TGTGCCAGCAGTCGTCACGGGACCGGGAACGAGCAGTACTTC
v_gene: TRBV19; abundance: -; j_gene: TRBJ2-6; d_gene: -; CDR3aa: CASSATPRAGANVLTF; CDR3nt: TGTGCCAGTAGTGCCACTCCCCGCGCTGGGGCCAACGTCCTGACTTTC
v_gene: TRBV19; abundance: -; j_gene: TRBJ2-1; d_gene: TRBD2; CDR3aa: CASSIDGAGSSYNEQFF; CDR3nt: TGTGCCAGTAGTATCGATGGAGCGGGAAGCTCCTACAATGAGCAGTTCTTC
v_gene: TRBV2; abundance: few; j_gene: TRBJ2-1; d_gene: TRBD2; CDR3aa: CASSDSGLAGTYNEQFF; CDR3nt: TGTGCCAGCAGTGATTCGGGACTAGCGGGTACATACAATGAGCAGTTCTTC
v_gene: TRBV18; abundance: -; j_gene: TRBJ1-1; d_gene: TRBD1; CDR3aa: CASSPPSTGALAEAFF; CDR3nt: TGTGCCAGCTCACCACCGAGTACAGGGGCCCTAGCTGAAGCTTTCTTT
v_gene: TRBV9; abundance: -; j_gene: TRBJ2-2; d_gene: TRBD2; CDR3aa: CASSSRGGETGELFF; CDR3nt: TGTGCCAGCAGCTCCCGGGGGGGGGAAACCGGGGAGCTGTTTTTT
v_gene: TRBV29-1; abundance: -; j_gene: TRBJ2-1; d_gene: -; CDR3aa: CSVPSRAHNEQFF; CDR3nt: TGCAGCGTCCCCTCTAGGGCCCACAATGAGCAGTTCTTC
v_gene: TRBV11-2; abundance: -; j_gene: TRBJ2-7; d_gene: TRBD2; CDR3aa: CASSLYVSGSPEQYF; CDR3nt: TGTGCCAGCAGCTTATATGTTAGCGGGAGTCCCGAGCAGTACTTC
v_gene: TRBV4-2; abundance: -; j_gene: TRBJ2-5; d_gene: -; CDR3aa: CASSQGGETQYF; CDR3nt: TGTGCCAGCAGCCAAGGAGGAGAGACCCAGTACTTC
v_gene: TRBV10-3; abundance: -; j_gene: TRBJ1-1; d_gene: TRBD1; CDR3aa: CAISSTWTGETEAFF; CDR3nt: TGTGCCATCAGTAGTACATGGACAGGGGAGACTGAAGCTTTCTTT
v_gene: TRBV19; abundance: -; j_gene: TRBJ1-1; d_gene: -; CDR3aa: CASSIGGANTEAFF; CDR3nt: TGTGCCAGTAGTATAGGGGGTGCGAACACTGAAGCTTTCTTT
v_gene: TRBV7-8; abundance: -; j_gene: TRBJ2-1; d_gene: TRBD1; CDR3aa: CASSFTGGALGYDEQFF; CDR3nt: TGTGCCAGCAGCTTCACAGGGGGCGCGTTGGGGTATGATGAGCAGTTCTTC
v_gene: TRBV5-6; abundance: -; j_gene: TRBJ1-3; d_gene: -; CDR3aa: CASSLALGAGNTIYF; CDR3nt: TGTGCCAGCAGCTTGGCGTTGGGAGCTGGAAACACCATATATTTT
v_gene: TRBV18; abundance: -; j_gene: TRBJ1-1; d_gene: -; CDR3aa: CASSLRVLLGGDMNTEAFF; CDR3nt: TGTGCCAGCTCACTACGGGTTCTTCTTGGGGGCGACATGAACACTGAAGCTTTCTTT
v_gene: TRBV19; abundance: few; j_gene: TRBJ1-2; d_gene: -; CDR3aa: CASSGRVGYTF; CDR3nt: TGTGCCAGTAGTGGCAGGGTTGGCTACACCTTC
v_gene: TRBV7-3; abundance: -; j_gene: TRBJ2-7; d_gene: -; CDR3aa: CASSSGPSYEQYF; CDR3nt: TGTGCCAGCAGCTCGGGCCCCTCCTACGAGCAGTACTTC
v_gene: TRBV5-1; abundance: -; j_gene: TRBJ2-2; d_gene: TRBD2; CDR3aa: CASSWLAGTNTGELFF; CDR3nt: TGCGCCAGCAGCTGGCTAGCGGGGACGAACACCGGGGAGCTGTTTTTT
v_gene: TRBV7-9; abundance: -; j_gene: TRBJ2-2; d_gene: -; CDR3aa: CASSPRQVNTGELFF; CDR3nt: TGTGCCAGCAGCCCAAGACAGGTTAACACCGGGGAGCTGTTTTTT
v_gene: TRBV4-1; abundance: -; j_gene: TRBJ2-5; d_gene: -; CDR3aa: CASSQVNGGRETQYF; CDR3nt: TGCGCCAGCAGCCAAGTTAACGGGGGGCGAGAGACCCAGTACTTC
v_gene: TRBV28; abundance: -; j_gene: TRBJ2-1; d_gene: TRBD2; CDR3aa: CASSLSPFRGRYEQFF; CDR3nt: TGTGCCAGCAGTTTATCCCCCTTCCGCGGGAGGTATGAGCAGTTCTTC
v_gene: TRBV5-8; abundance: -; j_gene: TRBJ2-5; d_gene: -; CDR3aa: CASSFESGLQETQYF; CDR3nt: TGTGCCAGCAGCTTCGAATCAGGGTTACAAGAGACCCAGTACTTC
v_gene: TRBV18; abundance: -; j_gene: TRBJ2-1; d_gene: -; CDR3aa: CASSPGGGEQFF; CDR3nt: TGTGCCAGCTCCCCGGGCGGCGGTGAGCAGTTCTTC
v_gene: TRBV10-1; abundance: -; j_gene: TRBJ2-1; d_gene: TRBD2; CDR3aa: CASSEKVAGTWNEQFF; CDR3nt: TGCGCCAGCAGTGAGAAGGTAGCGGGAACGTGGAATGAGCAGTTCTTC
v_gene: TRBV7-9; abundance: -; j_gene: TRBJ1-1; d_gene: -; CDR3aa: CASSLDGMNTEAFF; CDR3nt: TGTGCCAGCAGCTTAGATGGAATGAACACTGAAGCTTTCTTT
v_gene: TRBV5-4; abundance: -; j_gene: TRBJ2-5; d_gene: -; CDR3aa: CASSQQSQETQYF; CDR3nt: TGTGCCAGCAGCCAACAATCTCAAGAGACCCAGTACTTC
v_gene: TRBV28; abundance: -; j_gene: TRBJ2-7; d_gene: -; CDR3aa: CASRGTTYEQYF; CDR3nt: TGTGCCAGCAGGGGAACTACGTACGAGCAGTACTTC
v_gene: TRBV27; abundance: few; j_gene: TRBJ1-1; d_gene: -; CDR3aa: CASSLQVTGVATEAFF; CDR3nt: TGTGCCAGCAGTTTACAAGTGACGGGAGTGGCCACTGAAGCTTTCTTT
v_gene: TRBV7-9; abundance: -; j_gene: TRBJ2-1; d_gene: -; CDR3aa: CASLAPRGVYNEQFF; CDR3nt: TGTGCCAGCCTTGCCCCTCGCGGCGTCTACAATGAGCAGTTCTTC
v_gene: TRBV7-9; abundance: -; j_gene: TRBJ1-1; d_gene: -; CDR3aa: CASSEGLGGSTEAFF; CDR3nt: TGTGCCAGCAGCGAAGGCCTGGGAGGGAGCACTGAAGCTTTCTTT
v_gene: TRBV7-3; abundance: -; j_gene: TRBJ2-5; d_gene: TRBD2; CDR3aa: CASSLGTSGKQETQYF; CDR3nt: TGTGCCAGCAGCTTAGGGACTAGCGGAAAACAAGAGACCCAGTACTTC
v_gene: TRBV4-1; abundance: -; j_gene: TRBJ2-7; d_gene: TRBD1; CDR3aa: CASSQSDRERSEQYF; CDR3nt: TGCGCCAGCAGCCAGTCAGACAGGGAAAGATCCGAGCAGTACTTC
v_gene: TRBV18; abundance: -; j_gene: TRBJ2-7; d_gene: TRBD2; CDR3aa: CASSPRLAGGFYEQYF; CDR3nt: TGTGCCAGCTCACCGCGACTAGCGGGAGGATTCTACGAGCAGTACTTC
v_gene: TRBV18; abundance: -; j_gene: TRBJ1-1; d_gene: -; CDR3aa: CASSPDLSNTEAFF; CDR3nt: TGTGCCAGCTCACCTGACCTTTCGAACACTGAAGCTTTCTTT
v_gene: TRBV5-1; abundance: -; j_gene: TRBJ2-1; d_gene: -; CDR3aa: CASSPGNSYNEQFF; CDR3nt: TGCGCCAGCTCCCCGGGGAACTCCTACAATGAGCAGTTCTTC
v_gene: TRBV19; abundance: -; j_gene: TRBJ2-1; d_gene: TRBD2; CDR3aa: CASSMFVWTSGLSYNEQFF; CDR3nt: TGTGCCAGTAGTATGTTCGTTTGGACTAGCGGGTTATCCTACAATGAGCAGTTCTTC